The 17 T cell receptor beta chains presented below share a single source sample, sequenced in a study of cytomegalovirus exposure and HLA in healthy donors. The PCR contained 60 Vbeta and 13 Jbeta primers. Sequencing was performed with immunoSEQ multiplex PCR; in TCRdb, only in-frame clones are kept and a portion is missing. The sample has around 150,000 clones, around 76% seen once. Sample: PBMCs. The receptors were gathered from a male donor in good health and CMV-seronegative.

This chain uses TRBV19 with TRBJ1-5; 9 nucleotides align to TRBD1. The germline gives CDR1 LNHDA, CDR2 SQIVND (reference sequence). The CDR3 length is 16 residues. Losses at the gene ends were 5 bases for V and 2 bases for J; bases not matched to a gene: 7. CDR3 protein: CASSPTGGVGNQPQHF. As DNA, the CDR3 is TGTGCCAGTAGTCCCACAGGGGGCGTCGGCAATCAGCCCCAGCATTTT.

The chain is built from TRBV5-4 and TRBJ1-2, with a possible D match to TRBD1 (5 bases). CDR1 SGHNT and CDR2 YYREEE come from the germline V gene (reference sequence). The CDR3 spans 15 residues. V was clipped by 0 bases and J by 0 bases, with 9 bases between them. The CDR3 bases are TGTGCCAGCAGCTTGGGCGGGACGGCTAACTATGGCTACACCTTC. The encoded protein is CASSLGGTANYGYTF.

This chain uses TRBV2 with TRBJ1-2; TRBD1 matches 9 bases. The V and J ends lost 8 bases and 2 bases, in that order; junction bases with no gene match: 3. Germline assignment: CDR1 SNHLY and CDR2 FYNNEI. This CDR3 contains 13 residues. CDR3 region: CASHRGLNYGYTF. The CDR3, as DNA: TGTGCCAGCCACAGGGGGCTCAACTATGGCTACACCTTC.

The chain joins TRBV5-6 to TRBJ2-2; TRBD1 matches 8 bases. The CDR3 is made up of 15 amino acids. V lost 4 bases to trimming and J lost 1 base; unmatched junction nucleotides: 3. The V gene's germline CDR1 is SGHDT and CDR2 YYEEEE. The CDR3 reads CASSPGTGNTGELFF. The CDR3 bases are TGTGCCAGCAGCCCAGGGACAGGGAACACCGGGGAGCTGTTTTTT.

The chain carries TRBV30 and TRBJ1-3, with unresolved D. This CDR3 has 13 amino acids. Germline V gene data show CDR1 as GTSNPN and CDR2 as SVGIG (reference sequence). The V gene lost 0 bases and the J gene lost 5 bases, with 8 bases spanning the gap. Here the CDR3 reads CAWSVGGRNTIYF. The CDR3 DNA sequence: TGTGCCTGGAGTGTAGGAGGGAGAAACACCATATATTTT.

V gene TRBV29-1 combines with J gene TRBJ1-2; D gene ambiguous. CDR1 is SQVTM and CDR2 is ANQGSEA in the germline V gene. The length of the CDR3 is 14 residues. Trimming left V 3 bases short and J 5 bases short, with 16 bases between. DNA for the CDR3: TGCAGCGTTGACCGTGCCCCCGGGTCATATGGCTACACCTTC. As protein: CSVDRAPGSYGYTF.

The chain joins TRBV10-3 to TRBJ1-5; 7 bases match TRBD1. CDR1 ENHRY and CDR2 SYGVKD come from the germline V gene. This CDR3 is built from 15 residues. J lost 0 bases, V lost 5 bases, and 4 bases had no gene match. CDR3 protein: CAISRQGDSNQPQHF. The CDR3 bases are TGTGCCATCAGTAGACAGGGAGATAGCAATCAGCCCCAGCATTTT.

The table lists this clone with a few counts. The chain links TRBV11-3 to TRBJ1-5; D uncertain. Germline V CDR1 and CDR2: SGHNT, YENEEA. This CDR3 is 14 amino acids long. Trimming took off 3 bases at V and 9 bases at J, with 15 bases between the two ends. CDR3 amino acids: CASSLVQASRPQHF. CDR3 coding DNA: TGTGCCAGCAGCTTGGTCCAAGCGTCGAGGCCCCAGCATTTT.

V and J are TRBV19 and TRBJ1-2, with 10 positions matching TRBD1. Trimming at V came to 3 bases and at J to 3 bases, leaving 4 bases not matched to a gene. The CDR3 consists of 15 residues. Germline CDR1 LNHDA, CDR2 SQIVND (reference sequence). The CDR3 bases are TGTGCCAGTAGTATCTCGACAGGGGGCGACTATGGCTACACCTTC. It encodes CASSISTGGDYGYTF.

This chain links TRBV12-5 with TRBJ1-1; D not resolved. V was clipped by 5 bases and J by 0 bases, with 13 bases between them. The CDR3 is made up of 15 amino acids. The germline CDR1 and CDR2 sequences are LGHNT and FRNRAP. CDR3 coding DNA: TGTGCTAGTGGTAGACGGGGAAGTTTGAACACTGAAGCTTTCTTT. Its translation: CASGRRGSLNTEAFF.

The chain combines TRBV5-1 with TRBJ2-7, with TRBD1 as a possible D gene (6 bases). Germline assignment: CDR1 SGHRS and CDR2 YFSETQ. The CDR3 extends over 13 amino acids. The V and J ends lost 4 bases and 4 bases respectively, with 12 bases between them. As DNA, the CDR3 is TGCGCCAGCAGCGGAGAGGACAGTTACGAGCAGTACTTC. Protein: CASSGEDSYEQYF.

This chain uses TRBV15 with TRBJ2-1, with TRBD1 matching over 9 bases. V dropped 0 bases and J dropped 3; count of bases not matched to a gene: 9. This CDR3 spans 18 amino acids. The germline V gene has CDR1 LNHNV and CDR2 YYDKDF (reference sequence). The CDR3 spells CATSRDQGPGQGYNEQFF. The CDR3 DNA reads TGTGCCACCAGCAGAGATCAGGGCCCGGGACAGGGCTACAATGAGCAGTTCTTC.

The rearrangement links TRBV27 to TRBJ2-7; 10 positions match TRBD2. V was pared by 6 bases and J by 1 base, with 6 bases of the junction left unmatched. From germline, CDR1 is MNHEY and CDR2 SMNVEV (reference sequence). This CDR3 is 15 amino acids long. CDR3 in amino acids: CASRRGLAESYEQYF. The CDR3 DNA follows: TGTGCCAGCAGGCGAGGACTAGCGGAATCCTACGAGCAGTACTTC.

The V call is TRBV4-1, the J call TRBJ2-2; 8 bases agree with TRBD1. Germline V gene data show CDR1 as MGHRA and CDR2 as YSYEKL. This CDR3 spans 18 amino acids. V gave up 1 base and J gave up 3 bases; unmatched junction bases: 10. CDR3 DNA: TGCGCCAGCAGCCAAGTCTTCGCCAGGGGGCTGTACACCGGGGAGCTGTTTTTT. It encodes CASSQVFARGLYTGELFF.

The rearrangement joins TRBV30 to TRBJ1-5, with D perhaps TRBD1 (5 bases). The germline gives CDR1 GTSNPN, CDR2 SVGIG (reference sequence). The CDR3 sequence is 13 residues long. Trimming took 5 bases from V and 1 from J, leaving 9 bases between them. CDR3 region: CAWDSGSNQPQHF. CDR3 DNA: TGTGCCTGGGACAGTGGGAGCAATCAGCCCCAGCATTTT.

CDR3 sequence: CASSLKGDYGYTF. CDR3 nucleotide sequence: TGTGCCAGCAGCTTAAAAGGGGACTATGGCTACACCTTC. This chain joins TRBV5-6 and TRBJ1-2, with D possibly TRBD1 on 5 matching bases. Trimming cost V 2 bases and J 3 bases, with 8 bases left between them. This CDR3 comprises 13 residues. CDR1 SGHDT and CDR2 YYEEEE come from the germline V gene.

The chain combines TRBV27 with TRBJ2-6; 8 bases map to TRBD2. Germline CDR1 MNHEY, CDR2 SMNVEV (reference sequence). V gave up 2 bases and J gave up 0 bases; unmatched junction bases: 3. The CDR3 covers 17 residues. CDR3 in amino acids: CASSLRAGVSGANVLTF. CDR3 bases: TGTGCCAGCAGTTTAAGAGCGGGGGTCTCTGGGGCCAACGTCCTGACTTTC.